These 10 T cell receptor beta chains came from one sample sequenced in a study of early T cells in non-severe SARS-CoV-2 infection. TCRdb reprocessed the 5' RACE reads via MiXCR and lists one record per CDR3 protein. The sample consists of tens of thousands of distinct CDR3 sequences, approximately 12% of them appearing once. Sequenced sample: whole blood. The receptor set was obtained from an adult who was a healthcare worker with PCR-confirmed SARS-CoV-2 infection or an uninfected control (not recorded which).

In the case of this clonotype: The CDR3 does not close with the conserved phenylalanine or tryptophan, likely indicating a read error. This chain uses TRBV9 with TRBJ2-6; D gene uncertain. This CDR3 contains 14 residues. CDR1 and CDR2 from the germline V gene are SGDLS and YYNGEE. Between the trimmed V and J ends, which lost 3 bases and 3 bases, there was a span of 7 bases. CDR3 DNA: TGTGCCAGCAGCGCCCTGGGTGGGGCCAACGTCCTGACTTAC. Translated: CASSALGGANVLTY.

This clonotype appeared many times. The chain joins TRBV5-4 to TRBJ2-5; TRBD1 is a possible D gene (6 bases). The V gene lost 1 base and the J gene lost 4 bases, with 8 bases spanning the gap. Germline V CDR1 and CDR2: SGHNT, YYREEE (reference sequence). This CDR3 has 13 amino acids. CDR3 loop: CASSLRTAETQYF. CDR3 bases: TGTGCCAGCAGCTTGCGGACAGCAGAGACCCAGTACTTC.

This clonotype was counted at least ten times. The V and J genes are TRBV12-3 or TRBV12-4 and TRBJ2-1, with TRBD1 identical over 7 bases. The length of the CDR3 is 14 residues. J gave up 2 bases and V 3 bases, and 1 base lay outside the gene matches. CDR3 protein: CASSFGQAYNEQFF. The CDR3 nucleotides are TGTGCCAGCAGTTTTGGACAGGCCTACAATGAGCAGTTCTTC.

CDR3 in amino acids: CASSLRGSNYGYTF. The CDR3 nucleotides read TGTGCCAGCAGCTTAAGGGGCTCTAACTATGGCTACACCTTC. The chain employs TRBV5-8 and TRBJ1-2; TRBD1 is a possible D gene (5 bases). V lost 2 bases to trimming and J lost 0 bases, with 8 bases between them. The V gene's germline CDR1 is SGHTS and CDR2 YDEGEE. The CDR3 sequence is 14 residues long.

The table lists this clonotype with a few counts. This chain joins TRBV29-1 and TRBJ2-1; D might be TRBD2 (7 bases). Trimming stripped 6 bases from V and 3 bases from J, with 18 bases between. CDR3 size: 15 residues. The germline gives CDR1 SQVTM, CDR2 ANQGSEA. The CDR3 protein is CSVGPGGGFYNEQFF. The CDR3 DNA sequence: TGCAGCGTGGGGCCTGGCGGGGGCTTCTACAATGAGCAGTTCTTC.

This clonotype was picked up many times. This chain uses TRBV7-9 with TRBJ2-1; D unclear. The CDR3 is made up of 10 amino acids. Trimming stripped 8 bases from V and 5 bases from J, with 4 bases between. Germline V gives CDR1 SEHNR, CDR2 FQNEAQ (reference sequence). The CDR3 is CASEDNEQFF. For the CDR3, the DNA is TGTGCCAGCGAGGACAATGAGCAGTTCTTC.

In its sample, this clonotype was seen many times. The chain carries TRBV20-1 and TRBJ1-5; the D is unclear. The germline gives CDR1 DFQATT, CDR2 SNEGSKA (reference sequence). V was trimmed by 5 bases and J by 4 bases, leaving 9 bases between them. CDR3 length equals 12 residues. The CDR3 DNA follows: TGCAGTGCTGGAGGGCTTAATCAGCCCCAGCATTTT. Translation: CSAGGLNQPQHF.

This clonotype was seen a few times. CDR3 sequence reads: CASRSSDGNTGELFF. The CDR3 nucleotides read TGCGCCAGCAGGTCATCGGACGGAAACACCGGGGAGCTGTTTTTT. The chain recombines TRBV5-1 with TRBJ2-2, with no clear D. V lost 5 bases and J 2 bases, leaving 13 bases between the germline ends. Germline V gives CDR1 SGHRS, CDR2 YFSETQ. This CDR3 spans 15 amino acids.

The gene calls are TRBV7-6 and TRBJ2-5, with 8 bases fitting TRBD1. The CDR3 contains 14 residues. From germline, CDR1 is SGHVS and CDR2 FNYEAQ. The trim removed 5 bases at V and 1 base at J, leaving 3 bases unmatched. CDR3 amino acids: CASSKDRGQETQYF. CDR3 nucleotide sequence: TGTGCCAGCAGCAAAGACAGGGGCCAAGAGACCCAGTACTTC. Supplemented by reference TRBV7-6 and TRBJ2-5, the full variable domain reads GAGVSQSPRYKVTKRGQDVALRCDPISGHVSLYWYRQALGQGPEFLTYFNYEAQQDKSGLPNDRFSAERPEGSISTLTIQRTEQRDSAMYRCASSKDRGQETQYFGPGTRLLVL.

This clonotype turned up a few times. This chain uses TRBV4-1 with TRBJ2-3, with D tentatively TRBD1 (5 bases). This CDR3 is 15 amino acids long. V shed 0 bases and J shed 5 bases, with 12 bases lying between them. CDR1 is MGHRA and CDR2 is YSYEKL in the germline V gene. The CDR3 nucleotides read TGCGCCAGCAGCCAAGATCATGTCAGGGTAGATACGCAGTATTTT. This sequence encodes CASSQDHVRVDTQYF.